The 4 T cell receptor beta chains below were found in one sample sequenced in a study of OX40 agonist ivuxolimab in advanced cancers. Library method: the immunoSEQ multiplex PCR assay. The table comes from immuneACCESS by way of TCRdb, which keeps in-frame sequences with V and J called. Part of the clones is missing from these tables; in studies checked, under half for an unresolved V gene and the rest for unknown reasons. The sample has about 27,000 clones on record, around 81% of them singletons. Clones ranked in the top ten supply approximately 30% of the sample. The sample was CD4+ or CD8+ T cells sorted from blood, taken in a trial of the OX40 agonist ivuxolimab. The receptors were gathered from an adult with an advanced solid tumor such as melanoma, head and neck, liver or kidney cancer.

This clone occurred a few times. V is TRBV9 and J is TRBJ2-1; 11 bases match TRBD2. The germline V gene has CDR1 SGDLS and CDR2 YYNGEE. The CDR3 contains 15 residues. V dropped 4 bases and J dropped 6; count of bases not matched to a gene: 6. Here the CDR3 reads CASSISGGDGNEQFF. In DNA, the CDR3 is TGTGCCAGCAGCATTAGCGGGGGGGACGGCAATGAGCAGTTCTTC.

This chain links TRBV4-1 with TRBJ2-3, with 10 bases identical to TRBD2. The J segment lost 0 bases and the V segment lost 0 bases, leaving 3 bases of the junction unmatched. Germline V lookup: CDR1 MGHRA, CDR2 YSYEKL. The length of the CDR3 is 17 residues. CDR3 loop: CASSQEGLAESTDTQYF. CDR3 bases: TGCGCCAGCAGCCAAGAAGGACTAGCGGAAAGCACAGATACGCAGTATTTT.

The rearrangement joins TRBV4-1 to TRBJ2-7, with 9 bases that match TRBD1. V shed 1 base, J shed 2 bases, and the junction held 6 bases outside the gene matches. The CDR3 covers 16 residues. Germline-derived CDR1 and CDR2 are MGHRA and YSYEKL. DNA of the CDR3: TGCGCCAGCAGCCAAGTTGGGTGGACAGGGGCCTACGAGCAGTACTTC. It encodes CASSQVGWTGAYEQYF.

This rearrangement joins TRBV28 to TRBJ2-3; a possible D gene is TRBD2 (5 bases). V lost 2 bases and J 4 bases, leaving 16 bases between the germline ends. CDR1 is MDHEN, CDR2 SYDVKM, per germline. The CDR3 is made up of 16 amino acids. CDR3 DNA: TGTGCCAGCAGTTTACACGGAGAGGGAGTGGCAGATACGCAGTATTTT. Protein: CASSLHGEGVADTQYF.